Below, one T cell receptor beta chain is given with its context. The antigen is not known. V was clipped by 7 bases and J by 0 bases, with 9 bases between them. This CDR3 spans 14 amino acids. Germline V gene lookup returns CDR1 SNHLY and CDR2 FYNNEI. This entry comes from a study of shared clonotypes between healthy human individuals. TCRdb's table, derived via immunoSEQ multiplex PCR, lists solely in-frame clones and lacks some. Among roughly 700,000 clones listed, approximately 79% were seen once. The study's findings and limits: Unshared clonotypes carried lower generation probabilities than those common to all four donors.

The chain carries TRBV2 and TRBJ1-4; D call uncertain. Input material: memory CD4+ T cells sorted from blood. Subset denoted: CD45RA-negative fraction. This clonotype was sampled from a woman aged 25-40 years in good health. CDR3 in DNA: TGTGCCAGCATAAGAGTTGCAACTAATGAAAAACTGTTTTTT. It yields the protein CASIRVATNEKLFF.